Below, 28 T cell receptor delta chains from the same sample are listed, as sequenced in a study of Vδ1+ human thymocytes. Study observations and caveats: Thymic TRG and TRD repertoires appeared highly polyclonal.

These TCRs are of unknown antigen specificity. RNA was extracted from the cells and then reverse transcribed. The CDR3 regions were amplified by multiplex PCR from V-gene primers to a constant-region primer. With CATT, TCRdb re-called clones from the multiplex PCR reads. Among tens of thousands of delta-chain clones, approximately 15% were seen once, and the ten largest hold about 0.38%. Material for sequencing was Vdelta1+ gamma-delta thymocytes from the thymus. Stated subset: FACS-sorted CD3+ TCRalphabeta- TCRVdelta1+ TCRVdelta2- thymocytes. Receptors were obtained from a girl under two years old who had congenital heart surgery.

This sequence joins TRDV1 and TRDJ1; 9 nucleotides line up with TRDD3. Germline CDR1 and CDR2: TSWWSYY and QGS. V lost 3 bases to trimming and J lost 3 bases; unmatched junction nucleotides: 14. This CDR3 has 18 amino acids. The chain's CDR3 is CALGDGSILLGEADKLIF. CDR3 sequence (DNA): TGTGCTCTTGGGGATGGATCCATATTACTGGGGGAGGCCGATAAACTCATCTTT.

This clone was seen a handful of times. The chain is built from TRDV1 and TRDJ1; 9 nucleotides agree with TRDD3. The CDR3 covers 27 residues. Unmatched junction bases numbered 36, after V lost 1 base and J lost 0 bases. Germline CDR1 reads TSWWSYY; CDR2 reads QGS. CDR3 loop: CALGEPSYGRGFWGDTDLDLHTDKLIF. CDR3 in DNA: TGTGCTCTTGGGGAACCATCCTACGGGAGGGGATTTTGGGGGGATACCGACCTCGACCTACACACCGATAAACTCATCTTT.

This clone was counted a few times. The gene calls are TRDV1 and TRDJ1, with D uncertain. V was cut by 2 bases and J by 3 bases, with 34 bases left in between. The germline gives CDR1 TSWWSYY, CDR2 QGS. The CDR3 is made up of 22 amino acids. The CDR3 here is CALGEEPSVLTEPTRWADKLIF. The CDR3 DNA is TGTGCTCTTGGGGAAGAACCTAGCGTACTCACCGAACCCACCCGGTGGGCCGATAAACTCATCTTT.

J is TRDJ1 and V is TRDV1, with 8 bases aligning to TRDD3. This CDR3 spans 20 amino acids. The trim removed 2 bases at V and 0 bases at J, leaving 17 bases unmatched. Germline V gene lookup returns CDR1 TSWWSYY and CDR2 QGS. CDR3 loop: CALGERGAGSGGKYTDKLIF. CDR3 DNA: TGTGCTCTTGGGGAAAGGGGAGCCGGCTCTGGGGGAAAGTACACCGATAAACTCATCTTT.

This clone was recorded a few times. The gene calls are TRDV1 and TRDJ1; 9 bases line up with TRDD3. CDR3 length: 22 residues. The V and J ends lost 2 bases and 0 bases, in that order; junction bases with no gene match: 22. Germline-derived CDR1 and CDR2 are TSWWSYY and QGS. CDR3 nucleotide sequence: TGTGCTCTTGGGGAAGGTTCAGTCCTAGCTGGGGGATTACCCTTTTACACCGATAAACTCATCTTT. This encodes CALGEGSVLAGGLPFYTDKLIF.

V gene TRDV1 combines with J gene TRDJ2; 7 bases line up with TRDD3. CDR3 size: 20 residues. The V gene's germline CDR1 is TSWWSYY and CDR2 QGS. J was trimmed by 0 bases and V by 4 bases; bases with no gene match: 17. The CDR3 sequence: CALGGLGFEGDSALTAQLFF. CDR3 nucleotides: TGTGCTCTTGGGGGACTAGGATTTGAGGGGGATTCGGCTTTGACAGCACAACTCTTCTTT.

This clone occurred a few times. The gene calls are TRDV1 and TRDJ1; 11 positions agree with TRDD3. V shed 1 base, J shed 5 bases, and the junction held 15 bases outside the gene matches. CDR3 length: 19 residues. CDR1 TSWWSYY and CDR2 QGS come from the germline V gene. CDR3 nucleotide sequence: TGTGCTCTTGGGGAACCATTCTTCCTGCCTGGGGGATACAAAGATAAACTCATCTTT. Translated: CALGEPFFLPGGYKDKLIF.

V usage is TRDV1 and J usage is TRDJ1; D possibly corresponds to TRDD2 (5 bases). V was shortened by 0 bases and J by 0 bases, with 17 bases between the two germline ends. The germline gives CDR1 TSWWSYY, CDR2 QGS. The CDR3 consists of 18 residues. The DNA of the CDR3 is TGTGCTCTTGGGGAACTGCCTACGTCGGATCGGTACACCGATAAACTCATCTTT. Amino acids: CALGELPTSDRYTDKLIF.

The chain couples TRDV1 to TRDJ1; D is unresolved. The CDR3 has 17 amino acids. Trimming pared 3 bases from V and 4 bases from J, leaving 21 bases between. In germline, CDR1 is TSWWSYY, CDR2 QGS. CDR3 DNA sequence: TGTGCTCTTGGGGACCGCGCGCCCTTAGTGGCTGACGATAAACTCATCTTT. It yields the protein CALGDRAPLVADDKLIF.

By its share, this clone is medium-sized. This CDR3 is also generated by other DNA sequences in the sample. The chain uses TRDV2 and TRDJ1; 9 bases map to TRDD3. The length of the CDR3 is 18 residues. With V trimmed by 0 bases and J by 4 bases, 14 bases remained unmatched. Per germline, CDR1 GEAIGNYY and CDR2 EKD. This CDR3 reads CACDTGGCLGDDNDKLIF. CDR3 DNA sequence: TGTGCCTGTGACACCGGAGGTTGCCTGGGGGATGATAACGATAAACTCATCTTT.

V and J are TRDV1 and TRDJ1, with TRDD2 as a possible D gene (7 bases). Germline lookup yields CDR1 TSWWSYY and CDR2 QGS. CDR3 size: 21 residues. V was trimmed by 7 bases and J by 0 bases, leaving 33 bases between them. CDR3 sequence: CALAGGDSYLGFLPYTDKLIF. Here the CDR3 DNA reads TGTGCTCTTGCGGGTGGGGATTCCTACCTGGGGTTTTTGCCGTACACCGATAAACTCATCTTT.

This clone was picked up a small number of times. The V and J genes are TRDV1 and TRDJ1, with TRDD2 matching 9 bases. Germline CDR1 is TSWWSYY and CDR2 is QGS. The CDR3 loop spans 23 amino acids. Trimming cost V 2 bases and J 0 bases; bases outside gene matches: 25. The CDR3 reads CALGEETLPTGLGVPPYTDKLIF. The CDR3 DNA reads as TGTGCTCTTGGGGAAGAGACCCTTCCTACGGGCTTGGGGGTTCCCCCCTACACCGATAAACTCATCTTT.

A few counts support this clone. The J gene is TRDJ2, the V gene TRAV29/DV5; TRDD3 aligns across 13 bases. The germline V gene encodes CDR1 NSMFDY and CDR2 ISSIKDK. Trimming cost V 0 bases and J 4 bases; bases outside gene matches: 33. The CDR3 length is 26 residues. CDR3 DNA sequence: TGTGCAGCAAGCGCAGAGGTGACTTCCTACGACGTACTGGGGGATACGGTCCCTCGGGCGACAGCACAACTCTTCTTT. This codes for CAASAEVTSYDVLGDTVPRATAQLFF.

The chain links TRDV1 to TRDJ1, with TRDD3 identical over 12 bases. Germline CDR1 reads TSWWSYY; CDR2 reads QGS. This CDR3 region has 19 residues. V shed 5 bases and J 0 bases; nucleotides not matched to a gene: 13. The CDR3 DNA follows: TGTGCTCTTGGGAGCCCCCCTCTGGGGGATACGGGGTACACCGATAAACTCATCTTT. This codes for CALGSPPLGDTGYTDKLIF.

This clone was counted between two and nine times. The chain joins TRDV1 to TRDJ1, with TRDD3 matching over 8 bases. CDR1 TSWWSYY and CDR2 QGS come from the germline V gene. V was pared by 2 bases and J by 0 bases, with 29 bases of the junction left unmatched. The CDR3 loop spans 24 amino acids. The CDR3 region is CALGEFIAGWEISGGCQYTDKLIF. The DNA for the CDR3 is TGTGCTCTTGGGGAATTTATAGCCGGTTGGGAGATAAGTGGGGGATGTCAGTACACCGATAAACTCATCTTT.

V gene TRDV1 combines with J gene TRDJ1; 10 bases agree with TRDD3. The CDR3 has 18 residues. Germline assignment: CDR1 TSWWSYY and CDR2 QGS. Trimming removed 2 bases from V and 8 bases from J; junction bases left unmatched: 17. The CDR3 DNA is TGTGCTCTTGGGGAAGTGATTTGGGCCGGGGGGATACGCCCGAAACTCATCTTT. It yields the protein CALGEVIWAGGIRPKLIF.

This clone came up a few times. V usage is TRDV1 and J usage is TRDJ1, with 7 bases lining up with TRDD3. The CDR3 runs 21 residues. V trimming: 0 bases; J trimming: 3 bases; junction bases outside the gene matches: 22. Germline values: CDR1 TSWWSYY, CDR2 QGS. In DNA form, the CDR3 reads TGTGCTCTTGGGGAACTAGGGCTTTCGGTTTTGTTGCTGGGGGCATCCGATAAACTCATCTTT. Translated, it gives CALGELGLSVLLLGASDKLIF.

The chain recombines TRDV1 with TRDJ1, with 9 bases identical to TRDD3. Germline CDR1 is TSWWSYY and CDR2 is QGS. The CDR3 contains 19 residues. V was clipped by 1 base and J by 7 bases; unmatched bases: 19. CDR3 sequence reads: CALGEPRSYVWGIGGKLIF. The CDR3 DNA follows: TGTGCTCTTGGGGAACCACGTTCCTACGTCTGGGGGATTGGAGGTAAACTCATCTTT.

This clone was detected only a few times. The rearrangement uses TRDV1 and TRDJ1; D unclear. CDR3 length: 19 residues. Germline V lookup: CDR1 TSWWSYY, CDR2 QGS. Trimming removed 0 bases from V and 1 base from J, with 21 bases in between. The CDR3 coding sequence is TGTGCTCTTGGGGAACTGTGTTTCTCTCAAAAGGTGGGCACCGATAAACTCATCTTT. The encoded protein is CALGELCFSQKVGTDKLIF.

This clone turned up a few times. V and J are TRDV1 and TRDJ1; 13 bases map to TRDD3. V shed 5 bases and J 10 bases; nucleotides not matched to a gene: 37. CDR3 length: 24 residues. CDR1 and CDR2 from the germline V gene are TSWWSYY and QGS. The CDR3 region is CALGTTPCPAKDGTGGYGDFGLIF. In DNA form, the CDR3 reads TGTGCTCTTGGGACCACCCCATGTCCGGCCAAGGATGGTACTGGGGGATACGGGGACTTCGGACTCATCTTT.

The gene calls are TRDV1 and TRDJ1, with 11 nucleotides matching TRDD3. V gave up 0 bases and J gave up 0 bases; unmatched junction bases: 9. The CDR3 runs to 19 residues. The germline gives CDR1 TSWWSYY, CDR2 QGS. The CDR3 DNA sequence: TGTGCTCTTGGGGAACTCCATGCTGGGGGATACAGGGACACCGATAAACTCATCTTT. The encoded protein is CALGELHAGGYRDTDKLIF.

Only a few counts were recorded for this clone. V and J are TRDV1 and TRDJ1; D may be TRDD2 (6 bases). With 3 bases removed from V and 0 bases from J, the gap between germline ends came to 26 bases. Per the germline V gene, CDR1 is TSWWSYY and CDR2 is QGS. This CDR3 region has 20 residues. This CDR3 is CALGEPWSGSSPTYTDKLIF. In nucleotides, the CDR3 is TGTGCTCTTGGGGAGCCCTGGTCGGGGTCCTCTCCTACCTACACCGATAAACTCATCTTT.

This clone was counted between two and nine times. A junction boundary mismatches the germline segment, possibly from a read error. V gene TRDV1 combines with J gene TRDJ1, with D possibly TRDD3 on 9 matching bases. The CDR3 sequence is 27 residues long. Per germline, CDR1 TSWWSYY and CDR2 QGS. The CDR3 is CALGEPPSAFLKSGVTGGEEYTDKPIF. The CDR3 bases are TGTGCTCTTGGGGAACCCCCCTCGGCCTTCCTAAAAAGTGGGGTTACTGGGGGAGAGGAGTACACCGATAAACCCATCTTT.

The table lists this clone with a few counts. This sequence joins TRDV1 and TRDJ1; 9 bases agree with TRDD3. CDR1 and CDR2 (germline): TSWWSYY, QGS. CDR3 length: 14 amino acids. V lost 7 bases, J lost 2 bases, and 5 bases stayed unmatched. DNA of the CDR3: TGTGCTCTTGTGGGGGATAATCGTACCGATAAACTCATCTTT. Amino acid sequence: CALVGDNRTDKLIF.

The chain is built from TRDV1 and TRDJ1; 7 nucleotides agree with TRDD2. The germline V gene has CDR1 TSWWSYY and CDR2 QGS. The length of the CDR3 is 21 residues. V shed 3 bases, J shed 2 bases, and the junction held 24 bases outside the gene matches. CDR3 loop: CALGDPFLLTGPGTGTDKLIF. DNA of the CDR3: TGTGCTCTTGGGGACCCCTTCCTCCTTACTGGACCTGGGACGGGAACCGATAAACTCATCTTT.

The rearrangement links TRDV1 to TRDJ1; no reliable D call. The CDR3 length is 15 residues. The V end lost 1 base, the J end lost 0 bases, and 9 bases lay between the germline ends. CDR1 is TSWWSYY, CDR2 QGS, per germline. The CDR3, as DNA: TGTGCTCTTGGGGAACGTCTTACGTACACCGATAAACTCATCTTT. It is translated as CALGERLTYTDKLIF.

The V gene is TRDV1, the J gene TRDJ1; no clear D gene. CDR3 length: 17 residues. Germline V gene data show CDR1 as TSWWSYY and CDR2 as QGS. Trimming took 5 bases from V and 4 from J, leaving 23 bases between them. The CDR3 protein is CALGIIGISPKLDKLIF. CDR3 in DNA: TGTGCTCTTGGGATAATCGGCATCTCTCCCAAGCTCGATAAACTCATCTTT.

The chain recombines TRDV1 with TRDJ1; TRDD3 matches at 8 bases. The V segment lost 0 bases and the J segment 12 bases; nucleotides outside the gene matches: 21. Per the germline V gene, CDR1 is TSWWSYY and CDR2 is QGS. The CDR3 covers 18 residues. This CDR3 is CALGELNPAPAPGGGFIF. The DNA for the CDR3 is TGTGCTCTTGGGGAACTGAATCCTGCACCGGCCCCAGGTGGGGGATTCATCTTT.